What follows are 7 T cell receptor beta chains derived from one specimen sequenced in a study of T cells in Graves' hyperthyroidism and ophthalmopathy. TCR beta CDR3 sequences were amplified from RNA transcripts. Primed by the HTBI set, a first-round RT-PCR was run on the TCR CDR3. From the multiplex PCR reads, TCRdb called clonotypes with MiXCR, one entry per CDR3 protein. The table has approximately 270,000 distinct CDR3 sequences, roughly 15% seen once. Sequenced: blood. The receptor set was obtained from a woman aged 40 to 50 with Graves' hyperthyroidism that later progressed to Graves' ophthalmopathy.

Ten or more counts support this clonotype. V is TRBV6-1 and J is TRBJ2-4; D unclear. Germline V gene data show CDR1 as MNHNS and CDR2 as SASEGT. CDR3 length: 13 amino acids. The V end was cut by 8 bases, the J end by 1 base, with 9 bases between. The CDR3 DNA is TGTGCCAGCGAAGGGCAGGCCAAAAACATTCAGTACTTC. Translation: CASEGQAKNIQYF.

This clonotype occurred a few times. The chain combines TRBV9 with TRBJ1-1; 7 bases are a match to TRBD1. Germline lookup yields CDR1 SGDLS and CDR2 YYNGEE. This CDR3 comprises 14 residues. Trimming took 4 bases from V and 2 from J; bases not matched to a gene: 5. CDR3 nucleotides: TGTGCCAGCAGCCCCCGGGACAGAAACACTGAAGCTTTCTTT. Amino acid sequence: CASSPRDRNTEAFF.

Ten or more counts support this clonotype. The chain is built from TRBV5-1 and TRBJ1-2; a weak D match, TRBD1 (5 bases). This CDR3 spans 15 amino acids. Trimming took 4 bases from V and 2 from J, leaving 15 bases between them. CDR1 and CDR2 from the germline V gene are SGHRS and YFSETQ. The CDR3, as DNA: TGCGCCAGCAGCCTCGGGACTAGCCGGAACTATGGCTACACCTTC. Translating gives CASSLGTSRNYGYTF.

The sample holds many counts of this clonotype. This chain links TRBV7-2 with TRBJ2-1, with 12 bases lining up with TRBD2. The CDR3 runs 16 residues. The germline CDR1 and CDR2 sequences are SGHTA and FQGNSA. Trimming took 5 bases from V and 5 from J; bases not matched to a gene: 7. In DNA form, the CDR3 reads TGTGCCAGCAGCCTACTCCGACTAGCGGGAGACAATGAGCAGTTCTTC. Translating gives CASSLLRLAGDNEQFF.

A few counts support this clonotype. At one end the junction does not follow the germline gene, possibly because of a read error. The CDR3 DNA reads TGCAGCGTGGCAAAAGGACAGGGTATGGCCAAAAACATCCAGTACTTC. Encoded protein: CSVAKGQGMAKNIQYF. V and J are TRBV29-1 and TRBJ2-4; TRBD1 matches at 8 bases. The length of the CDR3 is 16 residues. The germline CDR1 and CDR2 sequences are SQVTM and ANQGSEA.

The gene calls are TRBV24-1 and TRBJ2-2; the D call may be TRBD1 or TRBD2 (5 bases each). The CDR3 totals 15 residues. Germline CDR1 and CDR2: KGHDR and SFDVKD. Trimming stripped 6 bases from V and 2 bases from J, with 12 bases between. The chain's CDR3 is CATSRWGRNTGELFF. The CDR3 DNA reads as TGTGCCACCAGTAGGTGGGGGAGAAACACCGGGGAGCTGTTTTTT.

This clonotype was picked up many times. V gene TRBV6-1 combines with J gene TRBJ2-1; 8 bases are shared with TRBD2. This CDR3 has 17 residues. Germline V CDR1 and CDR2: MNHNS, SASEGT. After removal of 1 base from V and 10 bases from J, the junction contained 15 bases not matched to a gene. DNA for the CDR3: TGTGCCAGCAGTGAAGATGAAGCGGGAGAACCGTTAGTAGAGCAGTTCTTC. Protein: CASSEDEAGEPLVEQFF.